The rows below give T cell receptor beta chains drawn from one sample of a study of blood T cell repertoires in COVID-19. Sequencing used immunoSEQ multiplex PCR; TCRdb keeps in-frame clones, though not all of them. The sample holds 200,000 to 250,000 clones; approximately 82% are singletons and the top ten take about 15%. Source material: PBMCs or T cells enriched from blood (not recorded which). The receptor source for this set is a man between 40 and 49 years old who had recovered from COVID-19. Each CDR3 is given with its conserved first and last residue. A D gene is named only where the DNA matches it firmly. The size field is filled for only some rows; it gives once, few, many or a size class.

j_call cdr3_length clone_size d_call v_call cdr3_nt cdr3_aa
TRBJ1-3 17 . TRBD1 TRBV14 TGTGCCAGCAGCCAATGGGACAGACTCAGCTCTGGAAACACCATATATTTT CASSQWDRLSSGNTIYF
TRBJ1-5 15 . TRBD1 TRBV5-1 TGCGCCAGCAGCATCGGACAGGGCCGCAATCAGCCCCAGCATTTT CASSIGQGRNQPQHF
TRBJ2-7 14 . TRBD1 TRBV5-1 TGCGCCAGCAGCTACGGGACAGGGTATTACGAGCAGTACTTC CASSYGTGYYEQYF
TRBJ1-1 15 . . TRBV7-9 TGTGCCAGCAGCTTCGGGTCAGGGCCGAACACTGAAGCTTTCTTT CASSFGSGPNTEAFF
TRBJ2-5 13 . . TRBV4-2 TGTGCCAGCAGCCAAGGTGGAGGCGAGACCCAGTACTTC CASSQGGGETQYF
TRBJ1-1 16 . TRBD1 TRBV19 TGTGCCAGTAGTACAGGACAGGGGGCGGGAAACACTGAAGCTTTCTTT CASSTGQGAGNTEAFF
TRBJ2-2 15 . TRBD1 TRBV7-9 TGTGCCAGCTCCCCACCGGACAGGGCGGAGGGGGAGCTGTTTTTT CASSPPDRAEGELFF
TRBJ2-5 16 few TRBD2 TRBV7-9 TGTGCCAGCAGCCCGGGGGGGGGATGGAACGAGGAGACCCAGTACTTC CASSPGGGWNEETQYF
TRBJ1-5 15 . TRBD1 TRBV7-9 TGTGCCAGCAGCCAGGGGACAGGGCGAAATCAGCCCCAGCATTTT CASSQGTGRNQPQHF
TRBJ1-2 13 . . TRBV28 TGTGCCAGCAGGTCAGGGTCCTTCTATGGCTACACCTTC CASRSGSFYGYTF
TRBJ2-5 16 . . TRBV25-1 TGTGCCAGCAGTCTAAGGATGGGTAACGGGCAAGAGACCCAGTACTTC CASSLRMGNGQETQYF
TRBJ2-1 14 once . TRBV5-1 TGCGCCAGCAGCTTGATGGGATGGGGAGGTGAGCAGTTCTTC CASSLMGWGGEQFF
TRBJ2-2 16 . TRBD2 TRBV28 TGTGCCAGCAGTTTTGAAAAGCGGGGTCGCACCGGGGAGCTGTTTTTT CASSFEKRGRTGELFF
TRBJ1-2 12 . . TRBV28 TGTGCCAGCAGTTTGAGGCGTTATGGCTACACCTTC CASSLRRYGYTF
TRBJ2-2 16 . TRBD2 TRBV7-9 TGTGCCAGCAGCCCGTCCGGGACTAACCGGGCCGGGGAGCTGTTTTTT CASSPSGTNRAGELFF
TRBJ2-1 16 . TRBD2 TRBV28 TGTGCCAGCAGGGCGGGGGGTCTGGGCGGTTCGAATGAGCAGTTCTTC CASRAGGLGGSNEQFF
TRBJ1-2 13 . . TRBV5-1 TGCGCCAGCAGGACAGGCCTTAACTATGGCTACACCTTC CASRTGLNYGYTF
TRBJ2-2 14 . . TRBV30 TGTGCCTGGAGTGTACTCTCACAGCTCCCGGAGCTGTTTTTT CAWSVLSQLPELFF
TRBJ2-7 15 once TRBD1 TRBV4-2 TGTGCCAGCAGCCCCTCTGGGCAGGGGGCGCGAGAGCAGTACTTC CASSPSGQGAREQYF
TRBJ2-2 16 . TRBD2 TRBV11-3 TGTGCCAGCAGCTTAGAAGGGACTAGAGGTACCGGGGAGCTGTTTTTT CASSLEGTRGTGELFF
TRBJ2-1 16 . . TRBV27 TGTGCCAGCAGTTTATTCGGGGGTCGCTCCTACAATGAGCAGTTCTTC CASSLFGGRSYNEQFF
TRBJ2-7 13 . . TRBV7-8 TGTGCCAGCAGCCCCTCTCGGGGGTACGAGCAGTACTTC CASSPSRGYEQYF
TRBJ2-1 12 . TRBD2 TRBV7-9 TGTGCCAGCAGCTTGACTAGCGAGGAGCAGTTCTTC CASSLTSEEQFF
TRBJ1-5 13 . . TRBV18 TGTGCCAGCTCAGCTCAGGGGAATCAGCCCCAGCATTTT CASSAQGNQPQHF
TRBJ1-4 14 . TRBD1 TRBV30 TGTGCCTGGAGGCGGACAGGGAGTGGTGAAAAACTGTTTTTT CAWRRTGSGEKLFF
TRBJ1-5 13 . . TRBV18 TGTGCCAGCTCACCGGGGCTCAATCAGCCCCAGCATTTT CASSPGLNQPQHF
TRBJ1-1 13 . TRBD1 TRBV18 TGTGCCAGCTCATCGGACAGGGACTCTGAAGCTTTCTTT CASSSDRDSEAFF
TRBJ1-2 15 few . TRBV7-9 TGTGCCAGCAGTTACGATCTCCCCCGAGGAGGTGGCTACACCTTC CASSYDLPRGGGYTF
TRBJ1-1 13 . . TRBV7-3 TGTGCCAGCAGCAAAAGCAGGGAAGCTGAAGCTTTCTTT CASSKSREAEAFF
TRBJ2-2 16 . TRBD2 TRBV24-1 TGTGCCGTTGACAGGGCTAGCGGGAGTAACACCGGGGAGCTGTTTTTT CAVDRASGSNTGELFF
TRBJ2-1 14 . TRBD2 TRBV7-9 TGTGCCAGCAGCTCGCTAGCGGGATACAATGAGCAGTTCTTC CASSSLAGYNEQFF
TRBJ2-7 14 . . TRBV27 TGTGCCAGCAGTTTATCCCCTGGAGCCTACGAGCAGTACTTC CASSLSPGAYEQYF
TRBJ2-2 15 once . TRBV7-2 TGTGCCAGCAGCTTTAGGGCTAGCGTGGCCGGGGAGCTGTTTTTT CASSFRASVAGELFF
TRBJ1-2 15 . TRBD1 TRBV6-5 TGTGCCAGCAGCCGAGACAGGGGAGCTAACTATGGCTACACCTTC CASSRDRGANYGYTF
TRBJ1-5 19 . . TRBV19 TGTGCCAGTAGTCTATATAACTCGCTTCAGGGGAAGGGCAATCAGCCCCAGCATTTT CASSLYNSLQGKGNQPQHF
TRBJ2-3 14 . TRBD2 TRBV11-3 TGTGCCAGTAGCCGGGGGGGCAGCACAGATACGCAGTATTTT CASSRGGSTDTQYF
TRBJ1-2 13 . . TRBV5-4 TGTGCCAGCAGCTTAGCTGGCGGCTATGGCTACACCTTC CASSLAGGYGYTF
TRBJ2-1 15 . TRBD2 TRBV9 TGTGCCAGCAGCGTAGAAGGTCTAGCGGGAGGTGAGCAGTTCTTC CASSVEGLAGGEQFF
TRBJ1-2 13 few . TRBV3-1/TRBV3-2 TGTGCCAGCCGGCCGGGGGGGATCTATGGCTACACCTTC CASRPGGIYGYTF
TRBJ2-1 13 . TRBD1 TRBV5-1 TGCGCCAGCAGCCTCCGCAGGGACAGTGAGCAGTTCTTC CASSLRRDSEQFF
TRBJ1-3 14 once . TRBV3-1/TRBV3-2 TGTGCCAGCAGCCTTAGCGACCTACAAAACACCATATATTTT CASSLSDLQNTIYF
TRBJ1-1 10 once . TRBV11-2 TGTGCCAGCAGCTGGGGGGGAGCTTTCTTT CASSWGGAFF
TRBJ1-3 16 once TRBD1 TRBV9 TGTGCCAGCAGCGTATCAGGGGGCTACTCTGGAAACACCATATATTTT CASSVSGGYSGNTIYF
TRBJ1-1 17 . . TRBV19 TGTGCCAGTAGTACATCGAGGACGGGGGGAATAAGGACTGAAGCTTTCTTT CASSTSRTGGIRTEAFF
TRBJ2-1 13 . . TRBV18 TGTGCCAGCTCCCCCGGACTGGACAATGAGCAGTTCTTC CASSPGLDNEQFF
TRBJ1-5 14 . TRBD1 TRBV9 TGTGCCATACCGACAGGGGCGAGCAATCAGCCCCAGCATTTT CAIPTGASNQPQHF
TRBJ2-3 13 . . TRBV19 TGTGCCAGTACCCAAGGGGTCACAGATACGCAGTATTTT CASTQGVTDTQYF
TRBJ1-2 14 . . TRBV6-5 TGTGCCAGCAGGCCCCCGGGGTCACACTATGGCTACACCTTC CASRPPGSHYGYTF
TRBJ1-2 12 . . TRBV2 TGTGCCAGCAGTGGAGTGCCATATGGCTACACCTTC CASSGVPYGYTF
TRBJ2-5 12 . TRBD2 TRBV28 TGTGCCAGCGGCGCGGGGGGGGAGACCCAGTACTTC CASGAGGETQYF